This TCR beta chain was retrieved from a study of siplizumab effects on memory and regulatory T cells. Study conclusions and caveats: Of the proliferating CD4+ or CD8+ clones, roughly 80-96% lacked a naive or memory phenotype that could be assigned. Mappable CD4+ clones that were alloreactive averaged around 70% Treg-derived with siplizumab versus roughly 25% in controls. Unstimulated naive T cells seemed to show more diversity than memory cells did, and they also seemed to be among the major contributors to the alloresponse.

Some clones are missing from TCRdb's copy, which holds only in-frame ones; the method was immunoSEQ multiplex PCR. Of around 100,000 clones in the sample, about 95% were seen once. The length of the CDR3 is 16 residues. Looked up from germline, CDR1 is MNHEY and CDR2 is SVGAGI. J was trimmed by 9 bases and V by 4 bases; bases with no gene match: 16. As regards this clone: As yet, its antigen is unknown.

The genes are TRBV6-5 and TRBJ2-5, with 8 bases matching TRBD1. The source is a human donor in good health. The source material was non-Treg CD4+ T cells sorted from blood. The DNA for the CDR3 is TGTGCCAGCAGTTCAAGAGGGACAGGTCCGAGGGTCGCCCAGTACTTC. Protein: CASSSRGTGPRVAQYF.